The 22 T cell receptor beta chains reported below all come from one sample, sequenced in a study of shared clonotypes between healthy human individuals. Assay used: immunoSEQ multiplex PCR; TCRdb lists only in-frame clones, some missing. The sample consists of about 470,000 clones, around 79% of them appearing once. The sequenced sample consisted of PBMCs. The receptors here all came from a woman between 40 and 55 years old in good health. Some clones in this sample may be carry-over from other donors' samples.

The CDR3: CARNTDSTSVGAQFF. In DNA, the CDR3 is TGTGCCAGAAACACCGACTCCACTAGCGTGGGGGCCCAGTTCTTC. This chain joins TRBV2 and TRBJ2-1; TRBD2 is a possible D gene (7 bases). The CDR3 runs 15 residues. V gave up 9 bases and J gave up 13 bases, with 28 bases separating them. CDR1 and CDR2 (germline): SNHLY, FYNNEI.

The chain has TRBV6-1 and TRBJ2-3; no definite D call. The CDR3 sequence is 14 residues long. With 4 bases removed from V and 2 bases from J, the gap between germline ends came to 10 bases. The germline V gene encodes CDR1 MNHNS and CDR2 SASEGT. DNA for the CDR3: TGTGCCAGCAGTGGGCTGCACGACACAGATACGCAGTATTTT. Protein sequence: CASSGLHDTDTQYF.

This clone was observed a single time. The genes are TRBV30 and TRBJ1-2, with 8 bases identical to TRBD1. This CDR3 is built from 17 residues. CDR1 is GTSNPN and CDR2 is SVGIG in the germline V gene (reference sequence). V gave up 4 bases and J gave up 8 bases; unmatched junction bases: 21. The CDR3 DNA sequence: TGTGCCTGGACGAGGGGGACAGGAAGGGTAATAACTATCGGCTACACCTTC. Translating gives CAWTRGTGRVITIGYTF. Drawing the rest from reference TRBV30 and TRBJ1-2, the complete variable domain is SQTIHQWPATLVQPVGSPLSLECTVEGTSNPNLYWYRQAAGRGLQLLFYSVGIGQISSEVPQNLSASRPQDRQFILSSKKLLLSDSGFYLCAWTRGTGRVITIGYTFGSGTRLTVV.

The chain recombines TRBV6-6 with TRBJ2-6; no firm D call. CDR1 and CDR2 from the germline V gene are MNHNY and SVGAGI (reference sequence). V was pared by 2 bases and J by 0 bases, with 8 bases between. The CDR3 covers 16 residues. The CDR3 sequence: CASSYQTDSGANVLTF. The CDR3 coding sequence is TGTGCCAGCAGTTACCAGACTGACTCTGGGGCCAACGTCCTGACTTTC.

The DNA for the CDR3 is TGTGCCAGCTCCCAAGAAACTAGCGGGAGGCCCAATGAGCAGTTCTTC. It codes for CASSQETSGRPNEQFF. V usage is TRBV18 and J usage is TRBJ2-1; TRBD2 matches 12 bases. CDR1 is KGHSH and CDR2 is LQKENI in the germline V gene. Trimming cost V 6 bases and J 6 bases; bases outside gene matches: 9. The CDR3 sequence is 16 residues long.

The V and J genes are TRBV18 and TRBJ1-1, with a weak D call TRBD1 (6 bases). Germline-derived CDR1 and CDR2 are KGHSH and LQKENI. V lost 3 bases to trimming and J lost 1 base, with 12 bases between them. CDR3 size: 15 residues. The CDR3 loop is CASSPQGQPNTEAFF. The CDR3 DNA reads TGTGCCAGCTCACCCCAAGGACAGCCGAACACTGAAGCTTTCTTT.

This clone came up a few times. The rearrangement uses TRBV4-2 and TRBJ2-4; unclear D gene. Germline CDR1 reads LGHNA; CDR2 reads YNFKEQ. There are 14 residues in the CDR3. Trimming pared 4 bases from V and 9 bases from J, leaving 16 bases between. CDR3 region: CASSPRGSWGIQYF. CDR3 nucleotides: TGTGCCAGCAGCCCCCGAGGCTCTTGGGGCATTCAGTACTTC.

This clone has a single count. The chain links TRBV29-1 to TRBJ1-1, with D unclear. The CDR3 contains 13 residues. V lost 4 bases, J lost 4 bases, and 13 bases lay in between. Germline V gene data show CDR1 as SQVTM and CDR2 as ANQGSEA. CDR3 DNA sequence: TGCAGCGTTGGAGCCTCTCCGGGCACTGAAGCTTTCTTT. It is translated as CSVGASPGTEAFF.

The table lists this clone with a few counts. The CDR3, as DNA: TGCGCCAGCAGCTTAGCGTTCAGCTCCTACAATGAGCAGTTCTTC. Amino acid sequence: CASSLAFSSYNEQFF. The V call is TRBV5-1, the J call TRBJ2-1; D remains unclear. CDR1 is SGHRS and CDR2 is YFSETQ in the germline V gene. With 2 bases removed from V and 0 bases from J, the gap between germline ends came to 9 bases. CDR3 length: 15 residues.

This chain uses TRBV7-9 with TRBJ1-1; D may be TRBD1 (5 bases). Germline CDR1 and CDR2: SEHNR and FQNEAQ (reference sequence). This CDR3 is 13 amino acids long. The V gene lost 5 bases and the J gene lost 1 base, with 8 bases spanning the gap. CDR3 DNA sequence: TGTGCCAGCAGCCCGACAGAGAACACTGAAGCTTTCTTT. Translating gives CASSPTENTEAFF.

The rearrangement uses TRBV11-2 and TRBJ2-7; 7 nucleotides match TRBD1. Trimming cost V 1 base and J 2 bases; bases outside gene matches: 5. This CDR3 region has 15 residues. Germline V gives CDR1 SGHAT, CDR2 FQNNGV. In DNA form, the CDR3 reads TGTGCCAGCAGCTTAGGTCACAGGGGAACCTACGAGCAGTACTTC. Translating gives CASSLGHRGTYEQYF.

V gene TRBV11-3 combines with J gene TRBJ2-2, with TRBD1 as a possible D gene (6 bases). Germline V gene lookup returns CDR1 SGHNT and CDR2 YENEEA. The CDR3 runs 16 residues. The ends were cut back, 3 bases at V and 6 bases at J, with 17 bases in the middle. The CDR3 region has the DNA TGTGCCAGCAGCTTCACACCAACAGGGTCGGCCGGGGAGCTGTTTTTT. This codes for CASSFTPTGSAGELFF.

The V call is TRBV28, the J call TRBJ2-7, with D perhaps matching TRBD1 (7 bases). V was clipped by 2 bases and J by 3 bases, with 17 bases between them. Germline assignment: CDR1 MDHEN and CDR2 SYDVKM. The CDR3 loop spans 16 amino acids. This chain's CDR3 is CASSLMGTAGLYEQYF. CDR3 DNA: TGTGCCAGCAGTTTAATGGGGACAGCGGGCCTCTACGAGCAGTACTTC.

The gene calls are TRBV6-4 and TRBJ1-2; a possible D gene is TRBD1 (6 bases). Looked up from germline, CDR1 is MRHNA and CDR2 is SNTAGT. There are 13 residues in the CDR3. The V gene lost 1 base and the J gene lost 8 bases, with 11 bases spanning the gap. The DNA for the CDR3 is TGTGCCAGCAGTGACTGGGGGGGGCGAGGCTACACCTTC. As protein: CASSDWGGRGYTF.

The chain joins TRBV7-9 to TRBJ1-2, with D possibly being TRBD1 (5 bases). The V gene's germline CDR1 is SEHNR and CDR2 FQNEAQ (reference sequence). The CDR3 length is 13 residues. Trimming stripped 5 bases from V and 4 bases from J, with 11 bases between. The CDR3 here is CASSKETAYGYTF. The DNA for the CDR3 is TGTGCCAGCAGCAAGGAGACAGCCTATGGCTACACCTTC.

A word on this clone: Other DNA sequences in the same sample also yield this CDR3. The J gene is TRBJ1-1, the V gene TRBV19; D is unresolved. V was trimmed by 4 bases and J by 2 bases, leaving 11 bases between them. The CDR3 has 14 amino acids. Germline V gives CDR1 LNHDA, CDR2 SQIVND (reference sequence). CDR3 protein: CASSNPGVNTEAFF. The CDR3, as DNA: TGTGCCAGTAGTAACCCCGGGGTAAACACTGAAGCTTTCTTT.

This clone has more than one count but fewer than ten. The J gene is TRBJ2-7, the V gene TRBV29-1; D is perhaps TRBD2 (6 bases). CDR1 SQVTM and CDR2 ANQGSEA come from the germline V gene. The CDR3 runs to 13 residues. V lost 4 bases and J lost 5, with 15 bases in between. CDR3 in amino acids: CSVGPEGDHEQYF. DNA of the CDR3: TGCAGCGTTGGTCCGGAGGGAGACCACGAGCAGTACTTC.

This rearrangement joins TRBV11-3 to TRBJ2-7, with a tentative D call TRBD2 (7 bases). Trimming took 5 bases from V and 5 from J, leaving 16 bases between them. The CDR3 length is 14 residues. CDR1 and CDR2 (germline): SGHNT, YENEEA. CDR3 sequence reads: CASSPQGLRDEQYF. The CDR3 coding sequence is TGTGCCAGCAGCCCACAGGGACTACGCGACGAGCAGTACTTC.

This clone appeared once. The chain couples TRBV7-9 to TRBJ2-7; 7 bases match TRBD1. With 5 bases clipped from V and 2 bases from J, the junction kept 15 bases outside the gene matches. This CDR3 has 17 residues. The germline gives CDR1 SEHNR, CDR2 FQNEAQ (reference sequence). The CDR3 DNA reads TGTGCCAGCAGCCCAGGTCGGTCGGGACAGAGAACCTACGAGCAGTACTTC. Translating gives CASSPGRSGQRTYEQYF.

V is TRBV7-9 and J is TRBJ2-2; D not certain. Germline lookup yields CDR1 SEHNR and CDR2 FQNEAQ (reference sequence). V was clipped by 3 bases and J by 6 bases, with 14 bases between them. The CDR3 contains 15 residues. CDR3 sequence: CASSFRTSMAGELFF. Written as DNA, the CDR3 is TGTGCCAGCAGCTTTCGGACGTCAATGGCCGGGGAGCTGTTTTTT. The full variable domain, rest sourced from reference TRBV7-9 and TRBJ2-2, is DTGVSQNPRHKITKRGQNVTFRCDPISEHNRLYWYRQTLGQGPEFLTYFQNEAQLEKSRLLSDRFSAERPKGSFSTLEIQRTEQGDSAMYLCASSFRTSMAGELFFGEGSRLTVL.

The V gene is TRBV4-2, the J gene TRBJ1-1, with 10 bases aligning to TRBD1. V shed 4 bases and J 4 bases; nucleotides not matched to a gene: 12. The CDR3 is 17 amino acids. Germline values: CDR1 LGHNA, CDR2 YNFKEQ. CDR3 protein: CASSRTGTGDFGTEAFF. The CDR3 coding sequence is TGTGCCAGCAGCCGAACCGGGACAGGGGATTTTGGCACTGAAGCTTTCTTT.

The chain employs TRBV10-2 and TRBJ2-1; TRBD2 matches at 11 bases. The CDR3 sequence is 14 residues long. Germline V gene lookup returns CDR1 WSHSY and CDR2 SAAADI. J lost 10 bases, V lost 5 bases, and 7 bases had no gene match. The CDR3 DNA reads TGCGCCAGCAGTCTTCTAGCGGGAGGTCAAGAGCAGTTCTTC. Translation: CASSLLAGGQEQFF.